Shown below are 20 T cell receptor beta chains from a single sample sequenced in a study of T cells after yellow fever vaccination. MiXCR, applied by TCRdb to the 5' RACE reads, yields one record per CDR3 protein. The repertoire holds 500,000 to 650,000 distinct CDR3 sequences, with approximately 13% as singletons. This sample comprised PBMCs, obtained on the day of the yellow fever booster vaccination. These receptors all stem from a man aged 30 to 39 who received the YFV17D yellow fever vaccine.

The rearrangement joins TRBV5-4 to TRBJ2-6; 10 bases line up with TRBD2. CDR3 length: 18 amino acids. CDR1 SGHNT and CDR2 YYREEE come from the germline V gene (reference sequence). J gave up 3 bases and V 0 bases, and 6 bases lay outside the gene matches. The CDR3 nucleotides read TGTGCCAGCAGCTTGGGTCTAGCGGGAGCGGGTGGGGCCAACGTCCTGACTTTC. Its protein product is CASSLGLAGAGGANVLTF.

The table lists this clonotype with a few counts. The V call is TRBV29-1, the J call TRBJ1-1, with D maybe TRBD1 (5 bases). Germline V gene lookup returns CDR1 SQVTM and CDR2 ANQGSEA. V lost 6 bases to trimming and J lost 1 base, with 12 bases between them. The length of the CDR3 is 13 residues. In DNA, the CDR3 is TGCAGCGTCCAGGGATCAGGGAACACTGAAGCTTTCTTT. It specifies CSVQGSGNTEAFF.

V usage is TRBV11-1 and J usage is TRBJ2-1; 8 bases line up with TRBD2. Per the germline V gene, CDR1 is SGHAT and CDR2 is FQDESV (reference sequence). The CDR3 sequence is 18 residues long. V gave up 7 bases and J gave up 4 bases; unmatched junction bases: 18. In DNA form, the CDR3 reads TGTGCCAGCACTCGAGGGGCCACAAGCGGGAGAATTTACAATGAGCAGTTCTTC. Protein: CASTRGATSGRIYNEQFF. Using reference TRBV11-1 and TRBJ2-1 for the parts outside the CDR3, the full variable domain is EAEVAQSPRYKITEKSQAVAFWCDPISGHATLYWYRQILGQGPELLVQFQDESVVDDSQLPKDRFSAERLKGVDSTLKIQPAELGDSAMYLCASTRGATSGRIYNEQFFGPGTRLTVL.

This chain links TRBV20-1 with TRBJ2-7; D not certain. Germline CDR1 DFQATT, CDR2 SNEGSKA (reference sequence). The ends were cut back, 3 bases at V and 3 bases at J, with 15 bases in the middle. There are 14 residues in the CDR3. For the CDR3, the DNA is TGCAGTGCTAGGTTGGTCTCGGCCCACTACGAGCAGTACTTC. Translating gives CSARLVSAHYEQYF.

This sequence joins TRBV20-1 and TRBJ2-7, with D perhaps matching TRBD1 or TRBD2 (5 bases each). Trimming pared 3 bases from V and 9 bases from J, leaving 12 bases between. Germline loops: CDR1 DFQATT, CDR2 SNEGSKA (reference sequence). This CDR3 is built from 11 residues. CDR3 residues: CSARGPRGQYF. The CDR3 nucleotides read TGCAGTGCTAGGGGACCCCGCGGGCAGTACTTC.

The chain is built from TRBV25-1 and TRBJ2-3; D is possibly TRBD2 (5 bases). This CDR3 region has 16 residues. The germline gives CDR1 MGHDK, CDR2 SYGVNS. Trimming took off 3 bases at V and 1 base at J, with 14 bases between the two ends. The CDR3 DNA sequence: TGTGCCAGCAGTGATATTCGGGGTGGGGGCACAGATACGCAGTATTTT. Its translation: CASSDIRGGGTDTQYF.

This clonotype has just a few counts. J is TRBJ2-1 and V is TRBV2; D is perhaps TRBD2 (5 bases). From germline, CDR1 is SNHLY and CDR2 FYNNEI. The CDR3 consists of 13 residues. This CDR3 is CGTNGRADNEQFF. CDR3 DNA sequence: TGTGGCACAAATGGGCGGGCCGACAATGAGCAGTTCTTC.

This chain uses TRBV12-3 or TRBV12-4 with TRBJ2-1; TRBD2 agrees at 10 bases. Trimming at V came to 6 bases and at J to 7 bases, leaving 3 bases not matched to a gene. The CDR3 length is 13 residues. The DNA of the CDR3 is TGTGCCAGCAGCCAGGGACTAGCGAATGAGCAGTTCTTC. This codes for CASSQGLANEQFF.

In this sample, this clonotype turned up a few times. The gene calls are TRBV6-2 or TRBV6-3 and TRBJ2-4, with D maybe TRBD1 (5 bases). This CDR3 is 15 amino acids long. Trimming removed 5 bases at V and 4 bases at J, with 15 bases between. CDR1 and CDR2 (germline): MNHEY, SVGEGT. CDR3 amino acids: CASSQAGNSKNIQYF. DNA for the CDR3: TGTGCCAGCAGTCAAGCAGGGAATTCGAAAAACATTCAGTACTTC.

The rearrangement joins TRBV7-2 to TRBJ2-1; D is uncertain. Trimming stripped 5 bases from V and 2 bases from J, with 10 bases between. The CDR3 extends over 14 amino acids. CDR1 is SGHTA, CDR2 FQGNSA, per germline. The CDR3 loop reads CASSTHTPYNEQFF. As DNA, the CDR3 is TGTGCCAGCAGCACACATACCCCCTACAATGAGCAGTTCTTC.

The rearrangement links TRBV20-1 to TRBJ2-1; weak D call: TRBD2 (6 bases). Per the germline V gene, CDR1 is DFQATT and CDR2 is SNEGSKA (reference sequence). The CDR3 consists of 17 residues. Trimming cost V 5 bases and J 0 bases, with 20 bases left between them. The CDR3 coding sequence is TGCAGTGCTCCAAGTCTAGCGCGAGGTAGCTCCTACAATGAGCAGTTCTTC. Its protein product is CSAPSLARGSSYNEQFF.

This chain links TRBV29-1 with TRBJ2-7; D may be TRBD2 (5 bases). Germline CDR1 is SQVTM and CDR2 is ANQGSEA. The length of the CDR3 is 12 residues. V was shortened by 7 bases and J by 2 bases, with 12 bases between the two germline ends. The CDR3 DNA follows: TGCAGCGCAAGGACGGGAACCTACGAGCAGTACTTC. This codes for CSARTGTYEQYF.

The J gene is TRBJ2-1, the V gene TRBV18; D may be TRBD1 (5 bases). V was clipped by 1 base and J by 6 bases, with 10 bases between them. This CDR3 has 14 amino acids. CDR1 and CDR2 (germline): KGHSH, LQKENI. Written as DNA, the CDR3 is TGTGCCAGCTCACCACTTCCAGGGTCCAATGAGCAGTTCTTC. Translating it yields CASSPLPGSNEQFF.

This sequence joins TRBV20-1 and TRBJ2-1; 14 nucleotides agree with TRBD2. V shed 6 bases and J 6 bases; nucleotides not matched to a gene: 4. The CDR3 has 14 amino acids. Germline V gene data show CDR1 as DFQATT and CDR2 as SNEGSKA (reference sequence). DNA for the CDR3: TGCAGTGCCAGACTAGCGGGAGGGGGCAATGAGCAGTTCTTC. This codes for CSARLAGGGNEQFF.

The V call is TRBV6-6, the J call TRBJ2-2; D may match TRBD1 or TRBD2 (5 bases each). Trimming removed 5 bases from V and 8 bases from J, with 9 bases in between. The CDR3 is made up of 12 amino acids. Germline V lookup: CDR1 MNHNY, CDR2 SVGAGI (reference sequence). CDR3 nucleotides: TGTGCCAGCAGTCCCGAGGGGGGGGAGCTGTTTTTT. It translates to CASSPEGGELFF.

This clonotype was found many times. The V call is TRBV5-1, the J call TRBJ2-7, with 11 bases that match TRBD1. Germline V gene lookup returns CDR1 SGHRS and CDR2 YFSETQ. CDR3 length: 16 residues. The V and J ends lost 1 base and 4 bases, in that order; junction bases with no gene match: 7. CDR3 residues: CASSLHLGTGGYEQYF. For the CDR3, the DNA is TGCGCCAGCAGCTTGCATTTAGGGACAGGGGGGTACGAGCAGTACTTC. Looking up the rest from reference TRBV5-1 and TRBJ2-7 gives the full variable domain: KAGVTQTPRYLIKTRGQQVTLSCSPISGHRSVSWYQQTPGQGLQFLFEYFSETQRNKGNFPGRFSGRQFSNSRSEMNVSTLELGDSALYLCASSLHLGTGGYEQYFGPGTRLTVT.

This clonotype was counted ten times or more. V gene TRBV6-5 combines with J gene TRBJ2-1, with 9 bases aligning to TRBD2. Trimming removed 2 bases from V and 12 bases from J; junction bases left unmatched: 8. Germline values: CDR1 MNHEY, CDR2 SVGAGI. The CDR3 spans 14 residues. In DNA, the CDR3 is TGTGCCAGCAGTTACGGCGGGAGGGGGTTGGGGCAGTTCTTC. Translating gives CASSYGGRGLGQFF.

This clonotype turned up a few times. V usage is TRBV30 and J usage is TRBJ2-7; 8 positions match TRBD1. The CDR3 has 13 residues. The junction had 3 bases not matched to a gene; V was cut back by 2 bases and J by 3 bases. Germline assignment: CDR1 GTSNPN and CDR2 SVGIG (reference sequence). The CDR3 region is CAWSRDRFYEQYF. The CDR3 DNA is TGTGCCTGGAGTCGGGACAGGTTCTACGAGCAGTACTTC.

This clonotype was counted a single time. This chain connects TRBV7-9 to TRBJ2-1; no firm D call. V lost 2 bases to trimming and J lost 6 bases, with 14 bases between them. The length of the CDR3 is 15 residues. Germline CDR1 reads SEHNR; CDR2 reads FQNEAQ (reference sequence). The CDR3 DNA reads TGTGCCAGCAGCTTATCTTCGGTATCAGGCAATGAGCAGTTCTTC. Encoded protein: CASSLSSVSGNEQFF.

This clonotype turned up a few times. The V gene is TRBV5-8, the J gene TRBJ2-1; D might be TRBD2 (6 bases). From germline, CDR1 is SGHTS and CDR2 YDEGEE. The CDR3 covers 17 residues. V lost 3 bases and J 4 bases, leaving 20 bases between the germline ends. CDR3 protein: CASSSGTGDPGYNEQFF. In DNA form, the CDR3 reads TGTGCCAGCAGCTCTGGGACGGGAGACCCGGGATACAATGAGCAGTTCTTC.